Following are 2 T cell receptor beta chains from one sample sequenced in a study of shared clonotypes between healthy human individuals (dated by TCRdb to between 2020 and 2021). The method behind the library was the immunoSEQ multiplex PCR assay. TCRdb mirrors the immuneACCESS table, restricted to in-frame sequences. Some clones are absent from its copies; in checked studies, under half trace to an unresolved V gene, and the reason for the others is unknown. The sample has over a million clones on record, over 95% of them singletons. Over 1% of the sample belongs to the ten largest clones. The sequenced sample consisted of naive CD4+ T cells sorted from blood. The cell subset or site label, as the study defines it: CD45RA+ positively selected. The receptors originated from a man aged 25-40 years in good health.

The chain couples TRBV25-1 to TRBJ2-7, with 7 bases fitting TRBD1. This CDR3 comprises 15 residues. Germline CDR1 reads MGHDK; CDR2 reads SYGVNS. With V trimmed by 1 base and J by 1 base, 4 bases remained unmatched. The CDR3 DNA reads TGTGCCAGCAGTGAATGGGGGACAGAATCCTACGAGCAGTACTTC. Amino acid sequence: CASSEWGTESYEQYF.

The chain couples TRBV12-5 to TRBJ2-2, with D perhaps matching TRBD1 (5 bases). Germline values: CDR1 LGHNT, CDR2 FRNRAP. V was shortened by 3 bases and J by 6 bases, with 8 bases between the two germline ends. The CDR3 spans 13 residues. The DNA for the CDR3 is TGTGCTAGTGGTTTTAGGGGTGCCGGGGAGCTGTTTTTT. Translation gives CASGFRGAGELFF.